The 26 T cell receptor beta chains listed next were all sequenced from one sample in a study of T cell responses to AZD1222 COVID-19 vaccine. Some clones are missing from TCRdb's copy, which holds only in-frame ones; the method was immunoSEQ multiplex PCR. The profile covers around 66,000 clones, with around 90% appearing a single time and around 4.8% taken by the ten largest. Material: peripheral blood, obtained 28 days after the second dose of the MenACWY control vaccine. The receptors here all came from an adult who received the MenACWY meningococcal vaccine as a control.

V gene TRBV19 combines with J gene TRBJ1-1; D is undetermined. This CDR3 contains 12 residues. CDR1 is LNHDA, CDR2 SQIVND, per germline (reference sequence). V dropped 6 bases and J dropped 2 bases, with 7 bases sitting between them. The CDR3 bases are TGTGCCAGTAGCCCCCGCAACACTGAAGCTTTCTTT. Translation: CASSPRNTEAFF.

V is TRBV10-3 and J is TRBJ2-7; perhaps TRBD1 as D (6 bases). This CDR3 contains 13 residues. The germline V and J ends were trimmed by 9 bases and 5 bases, with 17 bases remaining between them. Germline V gene data show CDR1 as ENHRY and CDR2 as SYGVKD. The DNA of the CDR3 is TGTGCCATTCTTGGCACAGGGTACCACGAGCAGTACTTC. It is translated as CAILGTGYHEQYF.

This chain joins TRBV18 and TRBJ2-7; possibly TRBD1 for D (6 bases). In germline, CDR1 is KGHSH, CDR2 LQKENI. The CDR3 sequence is 12 residues long. V lost 6 bases and J lost 7, with 13 bases in between. DNA for the CDR3: TGTGCCAGCTCGGCGGACAGATGGGAGCAGTACTTC. This sequence encodes CASSADRWEQYF.

The chain combines TRBV29-1 with TRBJ1-4; perhaps TRBD1 as D (5 bases). The CDR3 covers 18 residues. The V gene's germline CDR1 is SQVTM and CDR2 ANQGSEA. Deletions cut 0 bases from V and 12 bases from J, with 29 bases between. Written as DNA, the CDR3 is TGCAGCGTTGAAGATCCCGCCGGATCAGGGAGCGCCGGTGGGGAACTGTTTTTT. Translated: CSVEDPAGSGSAGGELFF. The whole variable domain, filled in from reference TRBV29-1 and TRBJ1-4, reads SAVISQKPSRDICQRGTSLTIQCQVDSQVTMMFWYRQQPGQSLTLIATANQGSEATYESGFVIDKFPISRPNLTFSTLTVSNMSPEDSSIYLCSVEDPAGSGSAGGELFFGSGTQLSVL.

The V call is TRBV4-1, the J call TRBJ2-2, with TRBD2 identical over 12 bases. The CDR3 has 17 residues. V lost 1 base and J lost 2; bases outside the gene matches: 2. The germline V gene has CDR1 MGHRA and CDR2 YSYEKL. The CDR3 sequence is CASSQGTSGANTGELFF. DNA of the CDR3: TGCGCCAGCAGCCAAGGGACTAGCGGGGCTAACACCGGGGAGCTGTTTTTT.

The chain is built from TRBV18 and TRBJ2-1; D possibly matches TRBD1 or TRBD2 (5 bases each). The CDR3 has 13 residues. V was clipped by 5 bases and J by 5 bases, with 10 bases between them. Germline-derived CDR1 and CDR2 are KGHSH and LQKENI. DNA for the CDR3: TGTGCCAGCTCATCCGGGGCCAACAATGAGCAGTTCTTC. Translation gives CASSSGANNEQFF.

This clone was seen a single time. The gene calls are TRBV6-5 and TRBJ1-4, with 7 bases lining up with TRBD1. The trim removed 5 bases at V and 0 bases at J, leaving 3 bases unmatched. The CDR3 extends over 15 amino acids. CDR1 and CDR2 (germline): MNHEY, SVGAGI. CDR3 bases: TGTGCCAGCAGTAGACAGGGTGCAACTAATGAAAAACTGTTTTTT. It encodes CASSRQGATNEKLFF.

The chain joins TRBV2 to TRBJ2-4; D gene uncertain. Trimming removed 5 bases at V and 9 bases at J, with 11 bases between. Germline CDR1 is SNHLY and CDR2 is FYNNEI. The CDR3 has 12 residues. CDR3 residues: CASSKRAGIQYF. Here the CDR3 DNA reads TGTGCCAGCAGTAAACGGGCCGGCATTCAGTACTTC.

The chain recombines TRBV9 with TRBJ2-1, with unresolved D. Trimming took off 0 bases at V and 7 bases at J, with 11 bases between the two ends. Germline V gene lookup returns CDR1 SGDLS and CDR2 YYNGEE. The length of the CDR3 is 14 residues. The CDR3 region is CASSVVRSGNEQFF. CDR3 coding DNA: TGTGCCAGCAGCGTAGTAAGATCCGGGAATGAGCAGTTCTTC.

V and J are TRBV2 and TRBJ1-2; D unresolved. The CDR3 has 13 residues. V shed 4 bases and J shed 2 bases, with 8 bases lying between them. Germline V gene data show CDR1 as SNHLY and CDR2 as FYNNEI. The CDR3, as DNA: TGTGCCAGCAGTGGAGCAGGAAACTATGGCTACACCTTC. Protein sequence: CASSGAGNYGYTF.

The gene calls are TRBV2 and TRBJ2-7; 11 nucleotides match TRBD2. This CDR3 region has 16 residues. Trimming at V came to 6 bases and at J to 2 bases, leaving 9 bases not matched to a gene. CDR1 SNHLY and CDR2 FYNNEI come from the germline V gene. CDR3 loop: CASRLPSGRQTYEQYF. CDR3 DNA: TGTGCCAGCAGGCTCCCTAGCGGGAGGCAGACCTACGAGCAGTACTTC.

V is TRBV5-1 and J is TRBJ2-7, with 9 bases identical to TRBD1. This CDR3 contains 15 residues. V lost 4 bases and J lost 6; bases outside the gene matches: 11. CDR1 is SGHRS and CDR2 is YFSETQ in the germline V gene. CDR3 region: CASSPKQGAPSEQYF. In DNA, the CDR3 is TGCGCCAGCAGCCCAAAACAGGGGGCTCCGAGCGAGCAGTACTTC.

V and J are TRBV5-4 and TRBJ1-4; D gene ambiguous. CDR3 length: 15 amino acids. V gave up 0 bases and J gave up 6 bases, with 12 bases separating them. Germline V CDR1 and CDR2: SGHNT, YYREEE (reference sequence). The CDR3 DNA reads as TGTGCCAGCAGCTTGGCATCCGATGGATATGAAAAACTGTTTTTT. It is translated as CASSLASDGYEKLFF.

As concerns this clone: One end of the junction varies from germline; a read error may be responsible. The V and J genes are TRBV30 and TRBJ2-1; D tentatively reads TRBD1 or TRBD2 (5 bases each). The germline V gene encodes CDR1 GTSNPN and CDR2 SVGIG (reference sequence). CDR3 size: 11 residues. This CDR3 reads CAWTTGTSRVF. The CDR3, as DNA: TGTGCCTGGACTACCGGGACCAGCAGGGTCTTC.

This clone was recorded a few times. The V call is TRBV7-2, the J call TRBJ2-3; D perhaps matches TRBD2 (6 bases). V lost 5 bases to trimming and J lost 3 bases, with 15 bases between them. Germline assignment: CDR1 SGHTA and CDR2 FQGNSA. The CDR3 is 15 residues long. This chain's CDR3 is CASSLKAGPTDTQYF. The CDR3 nucleotides are TGTGCCAGCAGCCTCAAAGCGGGCCCTACAGATACGCAGTATTTT.

This clone was recorded only once. The rearrangement joins TRBV6-1 to TRBJ2-3; D is tentatively TRBD1 or TRBD2 (5 bases each). The CDR3 has 16 amino acids. The V gene's germline CDR1 is MNHNS and CDR2 SASEGT. V was cut by 4 bases and J by 1 base, with 15 bases left in between. CDR3 sequence: CASSGLGTLGTDTQYF. Here the CDR3 DNA reads TGTGCCAGCAGTGGGCTCGGGACGCTCGGCACAGATACGCAGTATTTT.

The gene calls are TRBV18 and TRBJ2-3, with 8 bases identical to TRBD2. The CDR3 consists of 14 residues. CDR1 is KGHSH, CDR2 LQKENI, per germline. V lost 9 bases, J lost 4 bases, and 9 bases stayed unmatched. CDR3 sequence reads: CASQSSGSADTQYF. The CDR3 nucleotides read TGTGCCAGTCAATCGAGCGGGAGCGCAGATACGCAGTATTTT.

The rearrangement uses TRBV18 and TRBJ1-1; D gene uncertain. The germline gives CDR1 KGHSH, CDR2 LQKENI. V was pared by 2 bases and J by 1 base, with 8 bases between. There are 14 residues in the CDR3. CDR3 in DNA: TGTGCCAGCTCACCATCCGGTAGGAACACTGAAGCTTTCTTT. This codes for CASSPSGRNTEAFF.

The chain links TRBV5-1 to TRBJ2-4; D is ambiguous. The V end lost 7 bases, the J end lost 3 bases, and 14 bases lay between the germline ends. Germline CDR1 reads SGHRS; CDR2 reads YFSETQ. The CDR3 has 14 residues. The CDR3 DNA reads as TGCGCCAGCGCCCCCACCGTGGACAAAAACATTCAGTACTTC. Encoded protein: CASAPTVDKNIQYF.

The rearrangement joins TRBV19 to TRBJ1-3; possible D gene TRBD1, 6 bases. Trimming took off 3 bases at V and 0 bases at J, with 18 bases between the two ends. This CDR3 spans 18 amino acids. Germline loops: CDR1 LNHDA, CDR2 SQIVND (reference sequence). The DNA for the CDR3 is TGTGCCAGTAGTATCCTCGGGGGGCAGGCCCTCTCTGGAAACACCATATATTTT. Encoded protein: CASSILGGQALSGNTIYF.

This clone was counted between two and nine times. The chain joins TRBV10-3 to TRBJ1-2; 8 bases are shared with TRBD1. The CDR3 sequence is 12 residues long. Losses at the gene ends were 11 bases for V and 8 bases for J; bases not matched to a gene: 10. Germline V gives CDR1 ENHRY, CDR2 SYGVKD. In DNA, the CDR3 is TGTGCCGCCTCCGCCGGGACAGGCGGCTACACCTTC. This translates into CAASAGTGGYTF.

The V and J genes are TRBV9 and TRBJ1-2; 10 bases are a match to TRBD1. This CDR3 comprises 15 residues. V shed 3 bases, J shed 8 bases, and the junction held 10 bases outside the gene matches. The germline CDR1 and CDR2 sequences are SGDLS and YYNGEE. The CDR3 DNA follows: TGTGCCAGCAGCGCCGGACAGGGGGGAACAAGAGGCTACACCTTC. Protein sequence: CASSAGQGGTRGYTF. Full variable domain (missing parts from reference TRBV9 and TRBJ1-2): DSGVTQTPKHLITATGQRVTLRCSPRSGDLSVYWYQQSLDQGLQFLIQYYNGEERAKGNILERFSAQQFPDLHSELNLSSLELGDSALYFCASSAGQGGTRGYTFGSGTRLTVV.

J is TRBJ1-1 and V is TRBV28, with TRBD1 matching 7 bases. The CDR3 totals 17 residues. Germline CDR1 is MDHEN and CDR2 is SYDVKM. Losses at the gene ends were 2 bases for V and 3 bases for J; bases not matched to a gene: 12. The CDR3 loop reads CASSLKGSRGSDTEAFF. The CDR3 region has the DNA TGTGCCAGCAGTTTAAAGGGCAGCAGGGGGTCGGACACTGAAGCTTTCTTT.

V is TRBV19 and J is TRBJ2-2, with a tentative D call TRBD1 (5 bases). This CDR3 region has 14 residues. V lost 7 bases and J lost 2, with 11 bases in between. Germline V gene lookup returns CDR1 LNHDA and CDR2 SQIVND (reference sequence). CDR3 nucleotide sequence: TGTGCCAGTACCCAGGGTTCTAACACCGGGGAGCTGTTTTTT. This encodes CASTQGSNTGELFF.

The V gene is TRBV11-3, the J gene TRBJ2-1; 7 bases are shared with TRBD2. Germline lookup yields CDR1 SGHNT and CDR2 YENEEA. V was clipped by 5 bases and J by 8 bases; unmatched bases: 9. This CDR3 spans 14 amino acids. The CDR3 sequence: CASSAHPTSDEQFF. In DNA form, the CDR3 reads TGTGCCAGCAGCGCTCACCCAACTAGCGATGAGCAGTTCTTC.

J is TRBJ1-2 and V is TRBV19; no clear D. CDR3 length: 14 amino acids. Germline values: CDR1 LNHDA, CDR2 SQIVND (reference sequence). V dropped 4 bases and J dropped 4 bases, with 13 bases sitting between them. The CDR3 here is CASSSTVGAYGYTF. The CDR3 DNA is TGTGCCAGTAGTAGCACGGTTGGAGCCTATGGCTACACCTTC.